The rows below give T cell receptor beta chains drawn from one sample of a study of shared clonotypes between healthy human individuals. Method: immunoSEQ multiplex PCR; TCRdb's copy keeps in-frame clones and lacks some. Among about 1 million clones listed, 75% were seen once. Sequences were obtained from memory CD4+ T cells sorted from blood. The receptor set was obtained from a man aged 18 to 29 in good health. The CDR3 runs from the conserved cysteine through the conserved F or W. Each record gives: clone size, D gene, V gene, J gene, CDR3 protein, CDR3 DNA. D genes are given only for firm matches. Only part of the rows carry a size: once, few, many, or a class if the clone is expanded.

abundance: .
d_gene: .
v_gene: TRBV28
j_gene: TRBJ1-2
CDR3aa: CASILAQGVSRYTF
CDR3nt: TGTGCCAGCATTCTCGCCCAGGGTGTCTCTCGCTACACCTTC

abundance: few
d_gene: .
v_gene: TRBV30
j_gene: TRBJ1-6
CDR3aa: CAWTGGLFYNSPLHF
CDR3nt: TGTGCCTGGACCGGAGGACTGTTTTATAATTCACCCCTCCACTTT

abundance: .
d_gene: .
v_gene: TRBV2
j_gene: TRBJ1-1
CDR3aa: CASGKGILNTEAFF
CDR3nt: TGTGCCAGCGGTAAGGGGATTTTGAACACTGAAGCTTTCTTT

abundance: .
d_gene: .
v_gene: TRBV7-9
j_gene: TRBJ2-7
CDR3aa: CASSLEGGPYEQYF
CDR3nt: TGTGCCAGCAGCTTAGAGGGGGGTCCGTACGAGCAGTACTTC

abundance: .
d_gene: TRBD2
v_gene: TRBV2
j_gene: TRBJ2-3
CDR3aa: CASRSSGGATDTQYF
CDR3nt: TGTGCCAGCAGGAGTAGCGGGGGGGCTACAGATACGCAGTATTTT

abundance: .
d_gene: .
v_gene: TRBV10-1
j_gene: TRBJ2-3
CDR3aa: CASSEASGDIDTQYF
CDR3nt: TGCGCCAGCAGTGAGGCATCTGGGGATATAGATACGCAGTATTTT

abundance: .
d_gene: .
v_gene: TRBV7-9
j_gene: TRBJ1-2
CDR3aa: CASSLNFNYGYTF
CDR3nt: TGTGCCAGCAGCCTGAATTTTAACTATGGCTACACCTTC

abundance: many
d_gene: .
v_gene: TRBV5-6
j_gene: TRBJ1-1
CDR3aa: CASSLGSFNTEAFF
CDR3nt: TGTGCCAGCAGCTTGGGCAGTTTCAACACTGAAGCTTTCTTT

abundance: .
d_gene: .
v_gene: TRBV18
j_gene: TRBJ2-3
CDR3aa: CASSPPVGDTQYF
CDR3nt: TGTGCCAGCTCACCACCCGTGGGAGATACGCAGTATTTT

abundance: .
d_gene: .
v_gene: TRBV7-9
j_gene: TRBJ1-2
CDR3aa: CASSLMHVEGVYGYTF
CDR3nt: TGTGCCAGCAGCTTAATGCACGTCGAGGGAGTGTATGGCTACACCTTC

abundance: .
d_gene: TRBD2
v_gene: TRBV30
j_gene: TRBJ2-5
CDR3aa: CAWSTGSGSEETQYF
CDR3nt: TGTGCCTGGAGTACCGGTAGCGGGAGCGAAGAGACCCAGTACTTC

abundance: .
d_gene: .
v_gene: TRBV9
j_gene: TRBJ2-1
CDR3aa: CASSPSGLRALNEQFF
CDR3nt: TGTGCCAGCAGCCCATCGGGTTTGCGGGCTCTAAATGAGCAGTTCTTC

abundance: .
d_gene: .
v_gene: TRBV6-1
j_gene: TRBJ1-2
CDR3aa: CASKRYSDGYTF
CDR3nt: TGTGCCAGCAAACGGTACAGCGATGGCTACACCTTC

abundance: .
d_gene: .
v_gene: TRBV27
j_gene: TRBJ2-1
CDR3aa: CASRGRETLSSEQFF
CDR3nt: TGTGCCAGCAGAGGCCGAGAGACGCTTAGCAGTGAGCAGTTCTTC

abundance: .
d_gene: TRBD1
v_gene: TRBV11-3
j_gene: TRBJ2-1
CDR3aa: CASSSPGGGQGINEQFF
CDR3nt: TGTGCCAGCAGCTCCCCGGGTGGGGGACAGGGGATCAATGAGCAGTTCTTC

abundance: .
d_gene: .
v_gene: TRBV9
j_gene: TRBJ2-5
CDR3aa: CASSRVGVGTETQYF
CDR3nt: TGTGCCAGCAGCCGTGTGGGGGTAGGTACGGAGACCCAGTACTTC

abundance: .
d_gene: .
v_gene: TRBV5-1
j_gene: TRBJ2-3
CDR3aa: CASSLGGASADTQYF
CDR3nt: TGCGCCAGCAGCTTGGGGGGCGCCAGCGCAGATACGCAGTATTTT

abundance: .
d_gene: .
v_gene: TRBV6-4
j_gene: TRBJ1-5
CDR3aa: CASRMVGTSKPQHF
CDR3nt: TGTGCCAGCAGGATGGTGGGGACGAGCAAGCCCCAGCATTTT

abundance: few
d_gene: TRBD1
v_gene: TRBV29-1
j_gene: TRBJ1-1
CDR3aa: CSGGDSSAFF
CDR3nt: TGCAGCGGGGGGGACAGCTCGGCTTTCTTT

abundance: .
d_gene: .
v_gene: TRBV7-9
j_gene: TRBJ1-6
CDR3aa: CASTTGNSPLHF
CDR3nt: TGTGCCAGCACGACGGGGAATTCACCCCTCCACTTT

abundance: few
d_gene: .
v_gene: TRBV7-8
j_gene: TRBJ1-1
CDR3aa: CASLARREGTAFF
CDR3nt: TGTGCCAGCCTTGCCCGGAGGGAAGGAACAGCTTTCTTT

abundance: .
d_gene: TRBD2
v_gene: TRBV27
j_gene: TRBJ2-7
CDR3aa: CASRRGTESSYEQYF
CDR3nt: TGTGCCAGCAGGCGGGGGACCGAGAGCTCCTACGAGCAGTACTTC

abundance: .
d_gene: .
v_gene: TRBV5-1
j_gene: TRBJ1-2
CDR3aa: CASHGANYGYTF
CDR3nt: TGCGCCAGCCACGGAGCTAACTATGGCTACACCTTC

abundance: few
d_gene: .
v_gene: TRBV2
j_gene: TRBJ1-2
CDR3aa: CASSGRRRLDYGYTF
CDR3nt: TGTGCCAGCAGTGGGCGACGCCGGCTAGACTATGGCTACACCTTC

abundance: .
d_gene: .
v_gene: TRBV10-3
j_gene: TRBJ1-3
CDR3aa: CATAFASSGNTIYF
CDR3nt: TGTGCCACCGCCTTTGCGAGCTCTGGAAACACCATATATTTT

abundance: .
d_gene: .
v_gene: TRBV15
j_gene: TRBJ1-3
CDR3aa: CATSRDIKDSGNTIYF
CDR3nt: TGTGCCACCAGCAGAGATATCAAGGACTCTGGAAACACCATATATTTT

abundance: .
d_gene: .
v_gene: TRBV5-1
j_gene: TRBJ2-3
CDR3aa: CASSLARIYTSTDTQYF
CDR3nt: TGCGCCAGCAGCTTGGCCAGGATATACACTAGCACAGATACGCAGTATTTT

abundance: .
d_gene: .
v_gene: TRBV7-2
j_gene: TRBJ2-7
CDR3aa: CASSLAQGPSYEQYF
CDR3nt: TGTGCCAGCAGCTTAGCCCAGGGACCCTCCTACGAGCAGTACTTC

abundance: few
d_gene: TRBD1
v_gene: TRBV2
j_gene: TRBJ1-2
CDR3aa: CASRDRTGNYGYTF
CDR3nt: TGTGCCAGCAGAGATAGGACAGGGAACTATGGCTACACCTTC

abundance: once
d_gene: TRBD1
v_gene: TRBV4-1
j_gene: TRBJ2-7
CDR3aa: CASSQEDRSYEQYF
CDR3nt: TGCGCCAGCAGCCAAGAGGACAGGTCCTACGAGCAGTACTTC

abundance: once
d_gene: TRBD1
v_gene: TRBV7-6
j_gene: TRBJ1-4
CDR3aa: CASSSHRGPEKLFF
CDR3nt: TGTGCCAGCAGCTCACACAGGGGCCCCGAAAAACTGTTTTTT

abundance: .
d_gene: .
v_gene: TRBV6-5
j_gene: TRBJ2-7
CDR3aa: CASSRERYEQYF
CDR3nt: TGTGCCAGCAGCAGGGAACGCTACGAGCAGTACTTC

abundance: .
d_gene: TRBD1
v_gene: TRBV5-4
j_gene: TRBJ1-2
CDR3aa: CASTDREGGYTF
CDR3nt: TGTGCCAGCACAGACAGGGAGGGGGGCTACACCTTC

abundance: .
d_gene: .
v_gene: TRBV11-2
j_gene: TRBJ2-5
CDR3aa: CASSFGSAKTAETQYF
CDR3nt: TGTGCCAGCAGCTTCGGTAGCGCCAAGACGGCGGAGACCCAGTACTTC

abundance: .
d_gene: TRBD1
v_gene: TRBV29-1
j_gene: TRBJ2-2
CDR3aa: CSVGGQPNTGELFF
CDR3nt: TGCAGCGTTGGGGGACAGCCGAACACCGGGGAGCTGTTTTTT

abundance: .
d_gene: .
v_gene: TRBV5-5
j_gene: TRBJ1-1
CDR3aa: CASSLAVDRGVPEAFF
CDR3nt: TGTGCCAGCAGCTTGGCGGTGGATAGGGGGGTCCCTGAAGCTTTCTTT

abundance: .
d_gene: TRBD1
v_gene: TRBV27
j_gene: TRBJ2-1
CDR3aa: CASTSQGASYNEQFF
CDR3nt: TGTGCCAGCACCTCACAGGGGGCGTCCTACAATGAGCAGTTCTTC

abundance: .
d_gene: TRBD1
v_gene: TRBV18
j_gene: TRBJ1-1
CDR3aa: CASSLNRGQDTEAFF
CDR3nt: TGTGCCAGCTCGCTAAACAGGGGGCAGGACACTGAAGCTTTCTTT

abundance: .
d_gene: TRBD1
v_gene: TRBV19
j_gene: TRBJ2-2
CDR3aa: CASSPLTGWTTGELFF
CDR3nt: TGTGCCAGTAGTCCTTTGACAGGGTGGACCACCGGGGAGCTGTTTTTT

abundance: few
d_gene: .
v_gene: TRBV6-6
j_gene: TRBJ1-2
CDR3aa: CAIMPEGGGYTF
CDR3nt: TGTGCCATCATGCCAGAGGGGGGTGGCTACACCTTC

abundance: .
d_gene: TRBD1
v_gene: TRBV19
j_gene: TRBJ1-2
CDR3aa: CASRDRGYGYTF
CDR3nt: TGTGCCAGTAGGGACAGGGGCTATGGCTACACCTTC

abundance: .
d_gene: .
v_gene: TRBV19
j_gene: TRBJ2-5
CDR3aa: CASSSPDSRIGTQYF
CDR3nt: TGTGCCAGTAGTTCCCCGGACTCTCGTATAGGGACCCAGTACTTC

abundance: .
d_gene: .
v_gene: TRBV30
j_gene: TRBJ1-4
CDR3aa: CAWRSGVGKLFF
CDR3nt: TGTGCCTGGAGGTCGGGGGTCGGAAAACTGTTTTTT

abundance: .
d_gene: TRBD1
v_gene: TRBV18
j_gene: TRBJ2-7
CDR3aa: CASSADRGNEQYF
CDR3nt: TGTGCCAGCTCCGCGGACAGGGGCAACGAGCAGTACTTC

abundance: .
d_gene: TRBD1
v_gene: TRBV19
j_gene: TRBJ1-6
CDR3aa: CASTLGQDNSPLHF
CDR3nt: TGTGCCAGTACCTTGGGACAGGATAATTCACCCCTCCACTTT

abundance: .
d_gene: TRBD1
v_gene: TRBV27
j_gene: TRBJ2-7
CDR3aa: CASSYSYPGQGISYEQYF
CDR3nt: TGTGCCAGCAGTTACAGTTACCCGGGACAGGGGATCTCCTACGAGCAGTACTTC

abundance: .
d_gene: TRBD2
v_gene: TRBV7-6
j_gene: TRBJ2-1
CDR3aa: CASSIGLAAYNEQFF
CDR3nt: TGTGCCAGCAGCATTGGACTAGCGGCCTACAATGAGCAGTTCTTC

abundance: .
d_gene: TRBD1
v_gene: TRBV30
j_gene: TRBJ1-2
CDR3aa: CAWRGQFYGYTF
CDR3nt: TGTGCCTGGAGGGGACAGTTCTATGGCTACACCTTC

abundance: .
d_gene: .
v_gene: TRBV28
j_gene: TRBJ1-2
CDR3aa: CASSPNTVYGYTF
CDR3nt: TGTGCCAGCAGCCCTAACACGGTTTACGGCTACACCTTC

abundance: .
d_gene: .
v_gene: TRBV27
j_gene: TRBJ1-1
CDR3aa: CASRPGLGTEAFF
CDR3nt: TGTGCCAGCAGGCCGGGGCTGGGGACTGAAGCTTTCTTT

abundance: .
d_gene: .
v_gene: TRBV5-1
j_gene: TRBJ2-3
CDR3aa: CASSVGANTDTQYF
CDR3nt: TGCGCCAGCAGCGTTGGAGCGAACACAGATACGCAGTATTTT

abundance: .
d_gene: .
v_gene: TRBV2
j_gene: TRBJ1-1
CDR3aa: CASSGTVTEAFF
CDR3nt: TGTGCCAGCAGTGGGACAGTCACTGAAGCTTTCTTT

abundance: many
d_gene: TRBD1
v_gene: TRBV7-3
j_gene: TRBJ2-2
CDR3aa: CASSQLLTGANTGELFF
CDR3nt: TGTGCCAGCAGCCAACTTCTGACAGGGGCCAACACCGGGGAGCTGTTTTTT

abundance: many
d_gene: TRBD1
v_gene: TRBV5-1
j_gene: TRBJ1-1
CDR3aa: CASSSGTANTEAFF
CDR3nt: TGCGCCAGCAGCTCAGGGACAGCAAACACTGAAGCTTTCTTT

abundance: .
d_gene: .
v_gene: TRBV4-3
j_gene: TRBJ1-5
CDR3aa: CASSQDYGYSNQPQHF
CDR3nt: TGCGCCAGCAGCCAGGATTACGGGTATAGCAATCAGCCCCAGCATTTT

abundance: .
d_gene: .
v_gene: TRBV12-2
j_gene: TRBJ1-4
CDR3aa: CASRLDPTGSNEKLFF
CDR3nt: TGTGCAAGTCGCTTGGACCCTACAGGGAGTAATGAAAAACTGTTTTTT

abundance: once
d_gene: .
v_gene: TRBV19
j_gene: TRBJ1-3
CDR3aa: CASSILDGGSGNTIYF
CDR3nt: TGTGCCAGTAGTATCCTCGACGGGGGCTCTGGAAACACCATATATTTT

abundance: few
d_gene: TRBD2
v_gene: TRBV10-1
j_gene: TRBJ2-1
CDR3aa: CASITSGLAVVNEQFF
CDR3nt: TGCGCCAGCATAACCTCCGGACTAGCGGTCGTCAATGAGCAGTTCTTC

abundance: .
d_gene: .
v_gene: TRBV18
j_gene: TRBJ1-2
CDR3aa: CASSRTALGGYTF
CDR3nt: TGTGCCAGCTCACGTACCGCCCTGGGGGGCTACACCTTC